The rows below give T cell receptor beta chains drawn from one sample of a study of blood T cell repertoires in COVID-19. Profiling relied on immunoSEQ multiplex PCR, and the TCRdb table lists in-frame clones only, not all of them. Here the sample spans roughly 35,000 clones, 78% being singletons. The sample was peripheral blood. The receptor set was obtained from a man older than 75 with acute or convalescent COVID-19. CDR3s include the opening cysteine and the closing phenylalanine or tryptophan. The D gene is left open where the match is weak. Rows give clone size only sometimes, using once, few, many, or a class for an expanded clone.

V	size	J	D	DNA	CDR3
TRBV2	.	TRBJ2-4	.	TGTGCCAGCAGTGACCCCATGAGGGCCAAAAACATTCAGTACTTC	CASSDPMRAKNIQYF
TRBV19	.	TRBJ2-7	.	TGTGCCAGTACTACGACACCCGCCTACGAGCAGTACTTC	CASTTTPAYEQYF
TRBV5-4	.	TRBJ2-2	TRBD1	TGTGCCAGCAGCTTGGTACAGGGGGCGCGCGGGGAGCTGTTTTTT	CASSLVQGARGELFF
TRBV3-1/TRBV3-2	.	TRBJ1-6	.	TGTGCCAGCAGCCCGGACAGAACTGGGGTTTCACCCCTCCACTTT	CASSPDRTGVSPLHF
TRBV29-1	.	TRBJ2-1	TRBD1	TGCAGCGGTGCGACAGGGGGAGAGGGAGGGGAGCAGTTCTTC	CSGATGGEGGEQFF
TRBV7-8	.	TRBJ1-5	TRBD1	TGTGCCAGCAGCTTAGTTTCTACAGGGGTTAATAGCAATCAGCCCCAGCATTTT	CASSLVSTGVNSNQPQHF
TRBV12-5	.	TRBJ1-2	TRBD1	TGTGCTAGTGGTTTGGGGACAGGGCTGGACTATGGCTACACCTTC	CASGLGTGLDYGYTF
TRBV18	.	TRBJ2-7	TRBD1	TGTGCCAGCTCACCTTCAGGGGGACAGGGTATCTACGAGCAGTACTTC	CASSPSGGQGIYEQYF
TRBV6-5	.	TRBJ1-1	.	TGTGCCAGTCAGGGATCCCTCACTGAAGCTTTCTTT	CASQGSLTEAFF
TRBV7-2	once	TRBJ2-2	.	TGTGCCAGCAGCTTAACAGGGAACACCGGGGAGCTGTTTTTT	CASSLTGNTGELFF
TRBV18	.	TRBJ2-3	.	TGTGCCAGCTCACCCAATCGACAGGACACGCAGTATTTT	CASSPNRQDTQYF
TRBV19	.	TRBJ1-1	.	TGTGCCAGTAGCCCTTCTTTCCTGAACACTGAAGCTTTCTTT	CASSPSFLNTEAFF
TRBV11-3	.	TRBJ2-5	.	TGTGCCAGCAGCTTTGGGGGAGGGGGGGCGGAGACCCAGTACTTC	CASSFGGGGAETQYF
TRBV7-2	.	TRBJ2-1	TRBD2	TGTGCCAGCAGCTTACAACTAGCGGGGGTCAATGAGCAGTTCTTC	CASSLQLAGVNEQFF
TRBV7-8	.	TRBJ1-1	.	TGTGCCAGCAGCCAAGAGCTTGAAGCTTTCTTT	CASSQELEAFF
TRBV5-1	.	TRBJ2-3	.	TGCGCCAGCAGCTTGGGGGGGCCGAGCACAGATACGCAGTATTTT	CASSLGGPSTDTQYF
TRBV19	.	TRBJ2-7	.	TGTGCCAGTAGTATGAATCGACAGGCCTCCTACGAGCAGTACTTC	CASSMNRQASYEQYF
TRBV7-9	.	TRBJ1-1	.	TGTGCCAGCAGCTTAGTAGCGGGGGGGAACACTGAAGCTTTCTTT	CASSLVAGGNTEAFF
TRBV6-6	.	TRBJ2-1	TRBD1	TGTGCCAGCCTTCCGGCGACAGGGGGCAATGAGCAGTTCTTC	CASLPATGGNEQFF
TRBV18	.	TRBJ1-2	TRBD1	TGTGCCAGCTCACCCGAGCTAGGGGGCAAACATATTAACTATGGCTACACCTTC	CASSPELGGKHINYGYTF
TRBV20-1	.	TRBJ1-3	.	TGCAGTGCTAGTAAGAGGGAAACTGGAAACACCATATATTTT	CSASKRETGNTIYF
TRBV18	.	TRBJ1-4	.	TGTGCCAGCTCACCAAGACTCCCAGCAACTAATGAAAAACTGTTTTTT	CASSPRLPATNEKLFF
TRBV3-1/TRBV3-2	.	TRBJ2-5	.	TGTGCCAGCAGCCAAGGGGGAGCGGCACAAGAGACCCAGTACTTC	CASSQGGAAQETQYF
TRBV7-9	few	TRBJ2-1	TRBD2	TGTGCCAGCAGTCGACTAGCGGGGGGGAACAATGAGCAGTTCTTC	CASSRLAGGNNEQFF
TRBV19	.	TRBJ1-2	.	TGTGCCAGTAGTATCCAAGGGGGACCGTATAACTATGGCTACACCTTC	CASSIQGGPYNYGYTF
TRBV12-5	.	TRBJ1-1	TRBD1	TGTGCTAGTGGTTTTAGACAGGGAAATGAAGCTTTCTTT	CASGFRQGNEAFF
TRBV18	.	TRBJ1-2	.	TGTGCCAGCTCACCAGGACGGGGTAACTATGGCTACACCTTC	CASSPGRGNYGYTF
TRBV6-5	.	TRBJ2-7	TRBD1	TGTGCCAGCAGAAGGACAGGGAGCTCCTACGAGCAGTACTTC	CASRRTGSSYEQYF
TRBV12-5	.	TRBJ2-2	.	TGTGCTAGTGGTTTGGAGGGGCTCGGGGAGCTGTTTTTT	CASGLEGLGELFF
TRBV7-2	few	TRBJ1-2	TRBD1	TGTGCCAGCAGCTTAGTTGGGGGACAGGCTAACTATGGCTACACCTTC	CASSLVGGQANYGYTF
TRBV24-1	.	TRBJ1-4	.	TGTGCCACCAAAGGCAGGGGCAATGAAAAACTGTTTTTT	CATKGRGNEKLFF
TRBV5-1	.	TRBJ2-1	TRBD2	TGCGCCAGCAGCTTGGTTGCGGGGGTCAATGAGCAGTTCTTC	CASSLVAGVNEQFF
TRBV18	.	TRBJ2-7	TRBD2	TGTGCCACCTCAGTTGGGACTAGCGGTCCCTACGAGCAGTACTTC	CATSVGTSGPYEQYF
TRBV7-8	.	TRBJ1-4	TRBD1	TGTGCCACCCAAACAGAACAGGGGGCGATCGTAGGAAAACTGTTTTTT	CATQTEQGAIVGKLFF
TRBV2	few	TRBJ2-1	TRBD1	TGTGCCAGCAGTGAAAACAGGGGGGTTTGGAATGAGCAGTTCTTC	CASSENRGVWNEQFF